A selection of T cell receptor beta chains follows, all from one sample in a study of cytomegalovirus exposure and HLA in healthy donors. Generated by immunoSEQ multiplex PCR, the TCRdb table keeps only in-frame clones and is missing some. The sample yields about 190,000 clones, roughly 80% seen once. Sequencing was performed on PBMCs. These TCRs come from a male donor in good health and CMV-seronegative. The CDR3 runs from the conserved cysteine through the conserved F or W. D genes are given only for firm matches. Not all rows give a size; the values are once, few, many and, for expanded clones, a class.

cdr3_nt: TGTGCCAGCAGCTCTCTTACTCCGAACACCGGGGAGCTGTTTTTT
cdr3_aa: CASSSLTPNTGELFF
v_call: TRBV5-8
d_call: -
j_call: TRBJ2-2
clone_size: -

cdr3_nt: TGTGCCAGCAGCTTTTCTTGGGGGGTGGAAAATGAAAAACTGTTTTTT
cdr3_aa: CASSFSWGVENEKLFF
v_call: TRBV5-5
d_call: -
j_call: TRBJ1-4
clone_size: -

cdr3_nt: TGCGCCAGCAGCTTGGGCCAGGGGGCTTCAGATACGCAGTATTTT
cdr3_aa: CASSLGQGASDTQYF
v_call: TRBV5-1
d_call: TRBD1
j_call: TRBJ2-3
clone_size: -

cdr3_nt: TGTGCCAGCAGTTACCCTACTAGCGGGGGGGCCGGGACCCAGTACTTC
cdr3_aa: CASSYPTSGGAGTQYF
v_call: TRBV6-5
d_call: TRBD2
j_call: TRBJ2-5
clone_size: -

cdr3_nt: TGTGCCAGCTCACCCCTCCCAGGACAGGCGATACAGTACGAGCAGTACTTC
cdr3_aa: CASSPLPGQAIQYEQYF
v_call: TRBV18
d_call: TRBD1
j_call: TRBJ2-7
clone_size: -

cdr3_nt: TGTGCCAGCAGTTCCGAAAGACAGTACAATCAGCCCCAGCATTTT
cdr3_aa: CASSSERQYNQPQHF
v_call: TRBV6-5
d_call: -
j_call: TRBJ1-5
clone_size: -

cdr3_nt: TGTGCCAGCAGGGTTGGGACAGGGTACACCGGGGAGCTGTTTTTT
cdr3_aa: CASRVGTGYTGELFF
v_call: TRBV2
d_call: TRBD1
j_call: TRBJ2-2
clone_size: few

cdr3_nt: TGTGCCAGCAGCAAGATATGGGACAGGGACACTGAAGCTTTCTTT
cdr3_aa: CASSKIWDRDTEAFF
v_call: TRBV6-6
d_call: TRBD1
j_call: TRBJ1-1
clone_size: -

cdr3_nt: TGTGCCAGCAGCTTAGTGGGGGCGGAGACCCAGTACTTC
cdr3_aa: CASSLVGAETQYF
v_call: TRBV7-2
d_call: -
j_call: TRBJ2-5
clone_size: -

cdr3_nt: TGTGCCAGCAGTGAACTCGGGGGCACAGATACGCAGTATTTT
cdr3_aa: CASSELGGTDTQYF
v_call: TRBV6-1
d_call: -
j_call: TRBJ2-3
clone_size: once

cdr3_nt: TGTGCCACCAGCAGAGAGGGGGCGCCCGGGGAGCTGTTTTTT
cdr3_aa: CATSREGAPGELFF
v_call: TRBV15
d_call: -
j_call: TRBJ2-2
clone_size: -

cdr3_nt: TGTGCCAGTAGTACCTCCCCCGGACAGGGGGCTCAGCCCCAGCATTTT
cdr3_aa: CASSTSPGQGAQPQHF
v_call: TRBV19
d_call: TRBD1
j_call: TRBJ1-5
clone_size: -

cdr3_nt: TGCGCCAGCAGGGGGACTGGGAGTTCCCAAGAGACCCAGTACTTC
cdr3_aa: CASRGTGSSQETQYF
v_call: TRBV5-1
d_call: -
j_call: TRBJ2-5
clone_size: -

cdr3_nt: TGTGCCAGCAGCACGGTCCAGGGGAAAGGCTACACCTTC
cdr3_aa: CASSTVQGKGYTF
v_call: TRBV7-9
d_call: -
j_call: TRBJ1-2
clone_size: -

cdr3_nt: TGTGCCAGCAACAGAGGGGGGGACAGGGGAGCCACTGAAGCTTTCTTT
cdr3_aa: CASNRGGDRGATEAFF
v_call: TRBV7-9
d_call: TRBD1
j_call: TRBJ1-1
clone_size: -

cdr3_nt: TGTGCCAGCAGCGCGACAGGGGGCCCTAATGAAAAACTGTTTTTT
cdr3_aa: CASSATGGPNEKLFF
v_call: TRBV7-2
d_call: TRBD1
j_call: TRBJ1-4
clone_size: -

cdr3_nt: TGTGCCAGCAGCTTAGCTTCCTCGGGGACAGGGGGCGTAGATACGCAGTATTTT
cdr3_aa: CASSLASSGTGGVDTQYF
v_call: TRBV7-6
d_call: TRBD1
j_call: TRBJ2-3
clone_size: -

cdr3_nt: TGTGCCAGCAGCCACCTCGGGGAGCCCCAGCATTTT
cdr3_aa: CASSHLGEPQHF
v_call: TRBV4-2
d_call: -
j_call: TRBJ1-5
clone_size: few

cdr3_nt: TGCGCCAGCAGCTCTAGCGGGAGGGAGACAGATACGCAGTATTTT
cdr3_aa: CASSSSGRETDTQYF
v_call: TRBV7-9
d_call: TRBD2
j_call: TRBJ2-3
clone_size: -

cdr3_nt: TGTGCCAGCAGCCCCAGACTAGCGGGTCTCTCCTACAATGAGCAGTTCTTC
cdr3_aa: CASSPRLAGLSYNEQFF
v_call: TRBV9
d_call: TRBD2
j_call: TRBJ2-1
clone_size: -

cdr3_nt: TGTGCCAGAAGCCGCGTCGGGGATTACAATGAGCAGTTCTTC
cdr3_aa: CARSRVGDYNEQFF
v_call: TRBV7-5
d_call: -
j_call: TRBJ2-1
clone_size: -

cdr3_nt: TGCGCCAGCAGCCAAGCTCAGGGTGTCGGCTTCTACGAGCAGTACTTC
cdr3_aa: CASSQAQGVGFYEQYF
v_call: TRBV4-3
d_call: -
j_call: TRBJ2-7
clone_size: -

cdr3_nt: TGTGCCAGCGGAAGCAGGCTCTATGGCTACACCTTC
cdr3_aa: CASGSRLYGYTF
v_call: TRBV2
d_call: -
j_call: TRBJ1-2
clone_size: few

cdr3_nt: TGCGCCAGCAGCTTGGCGGCAGGGGGCATGCCCGGGGAGCTGTTTTTT
cdr3_aa: CASSLAAGGMPGELFF
v_call: TRBV5-1
d_call: TRBD1
j_call: TRBJ2-2
clone_size: few

cdr3_nt: TGTGCCAGCTCACCACTCGGTCCTGGGCGTAAGGGTAGCGCTGGAAACACCATATATTTT
cdr3_aa: CASSPLGPGRKGSAGNTIYF
v_call: TRBV18
d_call: -
j_call: TRBJ1-3
clone_size: few

cdr3_nt: TGTGCCAGCAGCTTAGCGCGGACAGAAAATGAAAAACTGTTTTTT
cdr3_aa: CASSLARTENEKLFF
v_call: TRBV7-9
d_call: -
j_call: TRBJ1-4
clone_size: -

cdr3_nt: TGTGCCAGCAGCTCCGGGACAGGGGGCCTCGATCAGCCCCAGCATTTT
cdr3_aa: CASSSGTGGLDQPQHF
v_call: TRBV5-6
d_call: TRBD1
j_call: TRBJ1-5
clone_size: once

cdr3_nt: TGTGCCAGCAGCCGACAGGGTTTGGCGGAGACCCAGTACTTC
cdr3_aa: CASSRQGLAETQYF
v_call: TRBV7-9
d_call: TRBD1
j_call: TRBJ2-5
clone_size: -

cdr3_nt: TGTGCCAGCAGCCCGGGGGTGGGGGGAGTGGTGGGTTACGAGCAGTACTTC
cdr3_aa: CASSPGVGGVVGYEQYF
v_call: TRBV28
d_call: -
j_call: TRBJ2-7
clone_size: -

cdr3_nt: TGTGCCTGGAGTTTCACGAGCTCCTATAATTCACCCCTCCACTTT
cdr3_aa: CAWSFTSSYNSPLHF
v_call: TRBV30
d_call: -
j_call: TRBJ1-6
clone_size: few

cdr3_nt: TGTGCCAGCAGTGATAGCGGGAGGGCCTACAATGAGCAGTTCTTC
cdr3_aa: CASSDSGRAYNEQFF
v_call: TRBV25-1
d_call: TRBD2
j_call: TRBJ2-1
clone_size: -

cdr3_nt: TGTGCCAGCAGCGTAGGGGGAGGCCCCTACGAGCAGTACTTC
cdr3_aa: CASSVGGGPYEQYF
v_call: TRBV9
d_call: -
j_call: TRBJ2-7
clone_size: -

cdr3_nt: TGTGCCAGCAGTTTCGACAGCTCCTACGAGCAGTACTTC
cdr3_aa: CASSFDSSYEQYF
v_call: TRBV28
d_call: -
j_call: TRBJ2-7
clone_size: -

cdr3_nt: TGTGCCAGCAGTTTATACCAGGGGAAGGGCTACGAGCAGTACTTC
cdr3_aa: CASSLYQGKGYEQYF
v_call: TRBV28
d_call: -
j_call: TRBJ2-7
clone_size: -

cdr3_nt: TGTGCCAGCAGCGATCCGGGACTAGCGGGTCATGAGCAGTTCTTC
cdr3_aa: CASSDPGLAGHEQFF
v_call: TRBV21-1
d_call: -
j_call: TRBJ2-1
clone_size: -

cdr3_nt: TGTGCCAGCAGTTACTACGGTGGCGGTGAGCAGTTCTTC
cdr3_aa: CASSYYGGGEQFF
v_call: TRBV6-5
d_call: -
j_call: TRBJ2-1
clone_size: -

cdr3_nt: TGTGCCAGCAGCCAATCCGGACAGGGTACGAATTCACCCCTCCACTTT
cdr3_aa: CASSQSGQGTNSPLHF
v_call: TRBV4-2
d_call: TRBD1
j_call: TRBJ1-6
clone_size: -

cdr3_nt: TGTGCCAGCAGAGACCTCACCGGGACAGGGTTCTACGAGCAGTACTTC
cdr3_aa: CASRDLTGTGFYEQYF
v_call: TRBV7-2
d_call: TRBD1
j_call: TRBJ2-7
clone_size: -

cdr3_nt: TGCGCCAGCAGCTTGTACAGCTCCTACGAGCAGTACTTC
cdr3_aa: CASSLYSSYEQYF
v_call: TRBV5-1
d_call: -
j_call: TRBJ2-7
clone_size: -

cdr3_nt: TGTGCCAGCAGCCCTAGCGGGAGGGCCGAGTACGAGCAGTACTTC
cdr3_aa: CASSPSGRAEYEQYF
v_call: TRBV5-4
d_call: TRBD2
j_call: TRBJ2-7
clone_size: -

cdr3_nt: TGTGCCAGCGGGGACATCCAAGAGACCCAGTACTTC
cdr3_aa: CASGDIQETQYF
v_call: TRBV9
d_call: -
j_call: TRBJ2-5
clone_size: -

cdr3_nt: TGTGCCAGCAGCTTTAGCTCTAGCTACCTAGAGACCCAGTACTTC
cdr3_aa: CASSFSSSYLETQYF
v_call: TRBV7-9
d_call: -
j_call: TRBJ2-5
clone_size: -

cdr3_nt: TGTGCCACCAGCAGGAGCGGGGGGGCCGTCGATGAGCAGTTCTTC
cdr3_aa: CATSRSGGAVDEQFF
v_call: TRBV15
d_call: TRBD2
j_call: TRBJ2-1
clone_size: -

cdr3_nt: TGTGCCAGCAGCTTAGGGACTCAGGCGGTACCCATATATTTT
cdr3_aa: CASSLGTQAVPIYF
v_call: TRBV7-3
d_call: -
j_call: TRBJ1-3
clone_size: -

cdr3_nt: TGTGCCAGCGAAGAGGGAGGTGGCTACACCTTC
cdr3_aa: CASEEGGGYTF
v_call: TRBV9
d_call: -
j_call: TRBJ1-2
clone_size: -

cdr3_nt: TGTGCCAGCAGCGAAGGACTAGCGGGAGGGCCTGGCACAGATACGCAGTATTTT
cdr3_aa: CASSEGLAGGPGTDTQYF
v_call: TRBV9
d_call: TRBD2
j_call: TRBJ2-3
clone_size: -

cdr3_nt: TGTGCCAGCAGCCCCTTGACAGGGGGCTATGGCTACACCTTC
cdr3_aa: CASSPLTGGYGYTF
v_call: TRBV7-8
d_call: TRBD1
j_call: TRBJ1-2
clone_size: -

cdr3_nt: TGTGCCAGCAGCATTAGCGGGGGGGCCTCCTACGAGCAGTACTTC
cdr3_aa: CASSISGGASYEQYF
v_call: TRBV5-4
d_call: TRBD2
j_call: TRBJ2-7
clone_size: -

cdr3_nt: TGTGCCAGCACTATTGGGAGCAGGAGCACAGATACGCAGTATTTT
cdr3_aa: CASTIGSRSTDTQYF
v_call: TRBV9
d_call: -
j_call: TRBJ2-3
clone_size: -

cdr3_nt: TGTGCCAGCAGACGCCCCGGGACTATGAACACTGAAGCTTTCTTT
cdr3_aa: CASRRPGTMNTEAFF
v_call: TRBV28
d_call: -
j_call: TRBJ1-1
clone_size: -

cdr3_nt: TGCGCCAGCAGGGCTACAGGGGAAGTAGCTTTCTTT
cdr3_aa: CASRATGEVAFF
v_call: TRBV5-1
d_call: TRBD1
j_call: TRBJ1-1
clone_size: -

cdr3_nt: TGTGCCAGCAGCCAAGAGGCGGGACTAGCGGGAGGGGAGCAGTACTTC
cdr3_aa: CASSQEAGLAGGEQYF
v_call: TRBV4-2
d_call: TRBD2
j_call: TRBJ2-7
clone_size: -

cdr3_nt: TGCAGCGTTGTACTAGCGGGGGGTCCCTCCTACAATGAGCAGTTCTTC
cdr3_aa: CSVVLAGGPSYNEQFF
v_call: TRBV29-1
d_call: TRBD2
j_call: TRBJ2-1
clone_size: -